A selection of T cell receptor beta chains follows, all from one sample in a study of PD-1 blockade in classical Hodgkin lymphoma. Sequencing used immunoSEQ multiplex PCR; TCRdb keeps in-frame clones, though not all of them. The sample has approximately 35,000 clones; around nine tenths are singletons. The sequencing input was CD4+ T cells from blood. The source of these receptors is a human donor with classical Hodgkin lymphoma. Each CDR3 is given with its conserved first and last residue. Fields, in order: clone size, D gene, J gene, V gene, CDR3 DNA, CDR3 protein. D genes are given only for firm matches. Clone size is shown for a subset of rows, as once, few, many or a class of expanded clone.

NA NA TRBJ1-2 TRBV10-3 TGTGCCATCAGTGAGACAGCTTATGGCTACACCTTC CAISETAYGYTF
NA NA TRBJ2-3 TRBV6-1 TGTGCCAGCAACCCCAGACAGACCCCAGGGGATACGCAGTATTTT CASNPRQTPGDTQYF
NA NA TRBJ2-6 TRBV9 TGTGCCAGCAGCGGAGTGGGTGGGGCCAACGTCCTGACTTTC CASSGVGGANVLTF
NA TRBD2 TRBJ2-1 TRBV19 TGTGCCAGTAGTATGGTCCCTTGGGCGGGAGTGGTTAGCTCCTACAATGAGCAGTTCTTC CASSMVPWAGVVSSYNEQFF
NA NA TRBJ1-2 TRBV29-1 TGCAGCGTTGACAGGAACTATGGCTACACCTTC CSVDRNYGYTF
NA NA TRBJ2-3 TRBV6-1 TGTGCCAGCTTACAGGGCCGGTATAGCACAGATACGCAGTATTTT CASLQGRYSTDTQYF
once NA TRBJ2-1 TRBV28 TGTGCCAGCAGTTTACCCCGGGGAAGCGCAAACAATGAGCAGTTCTTC CASSLPRGSANNEQFF
NA NA TRBJ1-3 TRBV7-9 TGTGCCAGCAGCTCCTTTAGATCGAGCTCTGGAAACACCATATATTTT CASSSFRSSSGNTIYF
few NA TRBJ1-2 TRBV7-9 TGTGCCAGCAGCTTAGAACAAGGTCATGGCTACACCTTC CASSLEQGHGYTF
once NA TRBJ1-4 TRBV27 TGTGCCAGCAGTCCCCGTGGCATCGGCGTAAGTGAAAAACTGTTTTTT CASSPRGIGVSEKLFF
NA NA TRBJ1-3 TRBV5-1 TGCGCCAGCAGCTTGGATCCAGGAAACACCATATATTTT CASSLDPGNTIYF
NA TRBD2 TRBJ2-5 TRBV9 TGTGCCAGCAGCGTAGGTTGGGGGGGCCAAGAGACCCAGTACTTC CASSVGWGGQETQYF
NA NA TRBJ1-1 TRBV5-6 TGTGCCAGCAGCCAAACTCTTCTGAACACTGAAGCTTTCTTT CASSQTLLNTEAFF
few NA TRBJ1-6 TRBV9 TGTGCCAGCAGCGTAGAACCGGACTGGAATTCACCCCTCCACTTT CASSVEPDWNSPLHF
few TRBD2 TRBJ2-1 TRBV6-1 TGTGCCAGCAGGGCCAGCGGGGGGTCGTACAATGAGCAGTTCTTC CASRASGGSYNEQFF
NA TRBD2 TRBJ2-7 TRBV30 TGTGCCTGGAGTCGGGGGGGTATCAACGAGCAGTACTTC CAWSRGGINEQYF
NA NA TRBJ2-7 TRBV25-1 TGTGCCAGCAGTGAGTTTAGAGAGCAGTACTTC CASSEFREQYF
NA NA TRBJ1-5 TRBV7-8 TGTGCCAGCAGCCCACAGGGTAATCAGCCCCAGCATTTT CASSPQGNQPQHF
NA TRBD1 TRBJ1-5 TRBV7-9 TGTGCCAGCAGCTTCGGGACAGGGAGGCTCAATAGCAATCAGCCCCAGCATTTT CASSFGTGRLNSNQPQHF
NA TRBD1 TRBJ2-1 TRBV7-6 TGTGCCAGCAGCTCGCGAGGGCGGGGGACAGGGGGATTCGATGAGCAGTTCTTC CASSSRGRGTGGFDEQFF
NA TRBD1 TRBJ2-1 TRBV5-3 TGTGCCAGAACGGGACAGGGTTTTCCTTGGAAGTTCTTC CARTGQGFPWKFF
NA NA TRBJ1-6 TRBV2 TGTGCCAGCAGTGACCGATCGGGGTTGGGCTCCTATAATTCACCCCTCCACTTT CASSDRSGLGSYNSPLHF
NA NA TRBJ1-1 TRBV6-1 TGTGCCAGCAGTGAATCCGCAGGGATGAACACTGAAGCTTTCTTT CASSESAGMNTEAFF
NA TRBD2 TRBJ2-7 TRBV19 TGTGCCAGTAGTATACTAGCGGGGTACTACGAGCAGTACTTC CASSILAGYYEQYF
once NA TRBJ1-5 TRBV23-1 TGCGCCAGCAGTCATCTCCAACGCGCTCCGCCGGGGGGCGTAAGTCAGCCCCAGCATTTT CASSHLQRAPPGGVSQPQHF
NA NA TRBJ1-4 TRBV30 TGTGCCTGGAGTGGGGGGACGAATGAAAAACTGTTTTTT CAWSGGTNEKLFF
NA NA TRBJ2-7 TRBV10-3 TGTGCCATCAGTAGAACCCTAGGACTTCTACGGGAGCAGTACTTC CAISRTLGLLREQYF
NA NA TRBJ2-1 TRBV5-4 TGTGCCAGCAGCTTGGTGTTCGTAAATGAGCAGTTCTTC CASSLVFVNEQFF
NA NA TRBJ1-4 TRBV18 TGTGCCAGCTCACCAGGGGCTGATGAAAAACTGTTTTTT CASSPGADEKLFF
few NA TRBJ1-2 TRBV10-1 TGCGCCAGCGCTCGACAAAGTGGCTACACCTTC CASARQSGYTF
NA TRBD2 TRBJ2-3 TRBV10-1 TGCGCCAGCAGTGGAGCGGGGGAGCGGGATACGCAGTATTTT CASSGAGERDTQYF
NA TRBD1 TRBJ1-1 TRBV5-1 TGCGCCAGCAGCTCGCTTGACAGGGCTAACACTGAAGCTTTCTTT CASSSLDRANTEAFF
NA NA TRBJ1-2 TRBV2 TGTGCCAGCAGTGTAGGAGGGCTGGGCTACACCTTC CASSVGGLGYTF
NA NA TRBJ2-2 TRBV9 TGTGCCAGCAGCGTAGTAGGTGGGACCGGGGAGCTGTTTTTT CASSVVGGTGELFF
NA TRBD1 TRBJ2-5 TRBV28 TGTGCCAGCAGTTTAGGGACAGGGGCCTACCAAGAGACCCAGTACTTC CASSLGTGAYQETQYF
NA NA TRBJ2-2 TRBV7-2 TGTGCCAGCAGCTTATTTGAGGGCGGGGAGCTGTTTTTT CASSLFEGGELFF
NA NA TRBJ1-2 TRBV20-1 TGCAGTCCGGGCTATGGCTACACCTTC CSPGYGYTF
NA NA TRBJ2-7 TRBV28 TGTGCCAGCAGCCAGCCCGGGGTCACCGCCTACGAGCAGTACTTC CASSQPGVTAYEQYF
NA NA TRBJ1-1 TRBV5-5 TGTGCCAGCAGCCCTGACAGCCCAGAAGCTTTCTTT CASSPDSPEAFF
NA TRBD2 TRBJ2-7 TRBV5-1 TGCGCCAGCAGCCCCGGGGGTAGCGGGCTCTCCTACGAGCAGTACTTC CASSPGGSGLSYEQYF
NA TRBD1 TRBJ1-2 TRBV23-1 TGCGCCACCCACTTACAGGGGATTGATCACTATGGCTACACCTTC CATHLQGIDHYGYTF
NA TRBD1 TRBJ1-3 TRBV6-5 TGTGCCAGCAGACTACAGGGGCGAGGAAACACCATATATTTT CASRLQGRGNTIYF